Described below is a single TCR beta chain sequence and its context. From germline, CDR1 is SGHVS and CDR2 FNYEAQ. Trimming stripped 0 bases from V and 9 bases from J, with 12 bases between. There are 14 residues in the CDR3. The repertoire was sequenced with immunoSEQ multiplex PCR; TCRdb's copy has only in-frame clones and lacks some. The table shows more than 60,000 clones, with 65% to 85% occurring only once. This specimen belongs to a study of blood T cell repertoires in COVID-19. In the study overall: COVID-19 samples from acute and convalescent phases originated in the United States, Italy and Spain. T cells, B-cell-depleted T cells, or PBMCs provided the cDNA or gDNA that served as material.

This chain uses TRBV7-6 with TRBJ1-5; D is unclear. This clonotype was obtained from a man aged 60 to 75 with active or convalescent COVID-19. The sequenced sample consisted of peripheral blood. The CDR3 DNA follows: TGTGCCAGCAGCTTAGCCGGGGTTTTGGGGCCCCAGCATTTT. As protein: CASSLAGVLGPQHF. Variable domain in full (rest from reference TRBV7-6 and TRBJ1-5): GAGVSQSPRYKVTKRGQDVALRCDPISGHVSLYWYRQALGQGPEFLTYFNYEAQQDKSGLPNDRFSAERPEGSISTLTIQRTEQRDSAMYRCASSLAGVLGPQHFGDGTRLSIL.